Detailed here is one TCR beta chain. Its antigen remains unidentified. Germline CDR1 is SQVTM and CDR2 is ANQGSEA. The CDR3 is 14 amino acids. The V end was cut by 2 bases, the J end by 2 bases, with 13 bases between. The sample belongs to a study of shared clonotypes between healthy human individuals. Sequencing was performed with immunoSEQ multiplex PCR; in TCRdb, only in-frame clones are kept and a portion is missing. The sample has millions of clones; about 95% are singletons. Study observations and caveats: Larger richness was generally estimated for naive than memory subsets.

Positively selected for CCR7, the CD45RO-negative cells used as naive CD8 cells excluded terminally differentiated effector memory CD45RA+ cells. The donors, healthy adults who were HIV-negative, had experienced no recent acute infections or vaccinations. All donors were Caucasian adults living in Nashville, Tennessee. The sequence came from a man younger than 30 in good health. The V gene is TRBV29-1, the J gene TRBJ2-7; no reliable D call. The sequenced material came from naive CD8+ T cells sorted from blood. The CDR3 DNA is TGCAGCGTTGAAACCCGCCAGCCTCCCTACGAGCAGTACTTC. Protein product: CSVETRQPPYEQYF.